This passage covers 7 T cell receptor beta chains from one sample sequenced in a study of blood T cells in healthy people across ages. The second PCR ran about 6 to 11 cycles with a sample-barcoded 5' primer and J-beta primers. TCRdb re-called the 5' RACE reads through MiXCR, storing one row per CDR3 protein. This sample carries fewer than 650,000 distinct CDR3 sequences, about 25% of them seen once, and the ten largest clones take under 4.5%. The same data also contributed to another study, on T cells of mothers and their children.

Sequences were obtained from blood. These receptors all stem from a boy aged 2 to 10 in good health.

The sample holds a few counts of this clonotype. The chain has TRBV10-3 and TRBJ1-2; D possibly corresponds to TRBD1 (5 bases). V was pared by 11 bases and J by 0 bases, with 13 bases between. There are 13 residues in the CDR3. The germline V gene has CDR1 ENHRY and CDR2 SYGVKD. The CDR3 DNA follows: TGTGCCCTCCGGGACCGAGCTAACTATGGCTACACCTTC. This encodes CALRDRANYGYTF.

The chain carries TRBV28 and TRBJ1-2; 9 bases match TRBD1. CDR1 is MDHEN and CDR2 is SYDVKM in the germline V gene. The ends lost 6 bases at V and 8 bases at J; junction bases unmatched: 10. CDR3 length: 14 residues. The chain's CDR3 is CASSPPGTGNGYTF. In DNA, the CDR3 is TGTGCCAGCAGCCCACCCGGGACAGGGAACGGCTACACCTTC.

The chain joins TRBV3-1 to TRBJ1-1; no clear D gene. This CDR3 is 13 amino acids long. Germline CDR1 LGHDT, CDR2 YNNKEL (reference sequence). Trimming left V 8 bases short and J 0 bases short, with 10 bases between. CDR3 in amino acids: CASGVGVNTEAFF. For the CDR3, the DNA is TGTGCCAGCGGAGTCGGAGTGAACACTGAAGCTTTCTTT.

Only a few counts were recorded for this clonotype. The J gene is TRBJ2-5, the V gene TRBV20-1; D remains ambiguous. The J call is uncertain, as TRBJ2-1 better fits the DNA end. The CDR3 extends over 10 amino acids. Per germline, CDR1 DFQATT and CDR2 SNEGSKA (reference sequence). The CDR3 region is CSAIPGEQFF. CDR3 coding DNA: TGCAGTGCTATACCAGGAGAGCAGTTCTTC.

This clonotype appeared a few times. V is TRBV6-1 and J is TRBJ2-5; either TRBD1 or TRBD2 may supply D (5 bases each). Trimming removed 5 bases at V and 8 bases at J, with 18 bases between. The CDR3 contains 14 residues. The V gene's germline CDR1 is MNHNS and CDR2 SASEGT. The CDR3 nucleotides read TGTGCCAGCAGTTATCCGGGACCCCGCCAAACCCAGTACTTC. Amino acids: CASSYPGPRQTQYF.

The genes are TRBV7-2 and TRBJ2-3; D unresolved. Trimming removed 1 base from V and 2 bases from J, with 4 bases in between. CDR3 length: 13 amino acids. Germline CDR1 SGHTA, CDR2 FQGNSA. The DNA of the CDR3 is TGTGCCAGCAGCTTAGTAGACACAGATACGCAGTATTTT. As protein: CASSLVDTDTQYF. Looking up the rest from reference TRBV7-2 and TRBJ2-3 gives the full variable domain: GAGVSQSPSNKVTEKGKDVELRCDPISGHTALYWYRQSLGQGLEFLIYFQGNSAPDKSGLPSDRFSAERTGGSVSTLTIQRTQQEDSAVYLCASSLVDTDTQYFGPGTRLTVL.

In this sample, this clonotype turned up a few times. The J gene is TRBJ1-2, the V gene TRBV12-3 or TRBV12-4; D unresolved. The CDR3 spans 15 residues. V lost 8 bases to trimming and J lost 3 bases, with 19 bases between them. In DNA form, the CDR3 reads TGTGCCAGCGTGGGTACGCGGCAGGAGGACTATGGCTACACCTTC. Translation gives CASVGTRQEDYGYTF.